This T cell receptor (beta chain) was retrieved from a study of T cell responses to AZD1222 COVID-19 vaccine. Second-dose intervals of approximately 4 or approximately 12 weeks were pooled. About this clone: Its antigen is unknown.

Study results and caveats: Spike-spanning, vaccine-associated CD4 TCRs were dominant at 160-218 and 743-854. Donor demographics were predominantly white British with a female majority; clonal diversity may be underestimated. Breadth and depth of Spike-specific TCRs rose after two AZD1222 doses.

This table comes from immunoSEQ multiplex PCR, and its TCRdb copy is limited to in-frame clones, with some not included. The data contain roughly 150,000 clones, about nine tenths of them singletons. The CDR3 has 11 residues. V lost 1 base and J lost 8, with 3 bases in between. The TCR originated in an adult who received the AZD1222 COVID-19 vaccine. The input for sequencing was peripheral blood, taken 28 days after the second AZD1222 dose. The chain combines TRBV12-3 or TRBV12-4 with TRBJ1-3, with unresolved D. The CDR3 coding sequence is TGTGCCAGCAGTTTAGTGGACACCATATATTTT. Protein: CASSLVDTIYF.